Below, one T cell receptor (beta chain) is given with its context. The antigen this receptor binds is unknown. No base quality values were provided; no much bigger clone lies one nucleotide off. This sample includes further DNA sequences coding for the same CDR3. TCRbeta CDR3 regions were amplified from genomic DNA using the immunoSEQ Assay, a bias-controlled multiplex PCR. In the paper's pipeline: The number of nucleated cells in each sample was estimated by amplification of reference gene primers within the assay. To quantify the absolute abundance of each unique TCRbeta CDR3 rearrangement, sequence reads were collapsed and filtered. Productive Simpson clonality was computed per sample as the square root of Simpson's diversity index over productive rearrangements. In its TCRdb copy, this immuneACCESS table keeps in-frame sequences only and misses some clones. Where compared with another copy, unresolved V genes explain less than half of these, and the others have no known cause. V, J and clone size derive from that table, while D and trimming were established from the DNA sequence. A total of fewer than 300,000 clones appear in this sample, 84% of them only once. Approximately 14% of the sample belongs to the ten largest clones.

This sample is drawn from a study of blood T cell repertoires in COVID-19 (dated by TCRdb to about 2020). About the study as a whole: Samples covering the acute and convalescent phases of COVID-19 were provided by collaborators in the United States, Italy and Spain. The material from the prospective study consisted of cDNA or gDNA derived from T cells, B-cell-depleted T cells, or PBMCs. Deeply sampled blood TCRbeta repertoires from subjects exposed to, actively infected with, or recovered from COVID-19 were included in the dataset. A freely available public database, intended as a resource for researchers studying the immune response to SARS-CoV-2, is where the repertoires were released. Samples came from the ongoing ImmuneRACE study (first 160 participants) plus 1,254 subjects from 6 global collaborators. Sample metadata almost always included a de-identified subject ID, COVID-19 status, age in years and sex. Where HLA class I and class II types were available, the types were taken from metadata supplied by the sample provider, not from assay-based typing. Results and caveats for the whole study, not just this receptor: How much clinical and demographic metadata was included differed by source and by participant, and the metadata was provided uncurated.

At one collaborating source in Seattle, patients were enrolled during active infection and were followed longitudinally through the course of disease. The collaborating institutions used their own protocols to collect whole blood in K2EDTA tubes. For TCRbeta analysis, collaborator samples were shipped as frozen whole blood, as isolated PBMCs, or as DNA extracted from either sample type. CDR1 and CDR2, per the germline V gene (reference sequence), are GTSNPN and SVGIG. V is clipped by 3 bases and J by 1 base, and the sequence between their germline boundaries is 6 bases long. The CDR3 has 12 amino acids, counting the end cysteine and phenylalanine. The sequence is cut down to CDR3 DNA, 36 bases in frame from base 1.

The TCR originated in a person between 65 and 79 years old with COVID-19, enrolled during active disease. Sequencing used peripheral blood. In this chain, TRBV30 is recombined with TRBJ1-1; the D segment cannot be called with confidence. This receptor has the CDR3 CAWRRGNTEAFF. The sequence in DNA is TGTGCCTGGAGGCGGGGGAACACTGAAGCTTTCTTT. Beyond the CDR3, the reference TRBV30 and TRBJ1-1 genes provide the residues; the full variable domain reads: SQTIHQWPATLVQPVGSPLSLECTVEGTSNPNLYWYRQAAGRGLQLLFYSVGIGQISSEVPQNLSASRPQDRQFILSSKKLLLSDSGFYLCAWRRGNTEAFFGQGTRLTVV.